This TCR beta chain was found in a study of cytomegalovirus exposure and HLA in healthy donors (dated by TCRdb to the late 2010s). About the investigation overall: In an earlier analysis of roughly 500 of the donors, 250 to 350 Gb of sequence data and 100 million or so unique TCR beta sequences from roughly 190 million T cells were reported. An early release covering just under 650 HLA-typed donors comprised approximately 300 gigabases of sequencing data and tens of millions of unique TCR sequences. The genetic ancestry cluster associated with self-reported Caucasian donors included over 65% of the roughly 380 genotyped donors. The study was designed to test whether signatures of past pathogen exposure could be identified by cataloging public T cell receptors. The T cell repertoires of several hundred subjects were profiled by immunosequencing and related to cytomegalovirus serostatus. In addition to the first cohort of 666 subjects, a separate validation cohort of around 110 different subjects was used. To predict cytomegalovirus infection status, the study combined high-throughput TCR immunosequencing, statistical association of individual TCRs with disease status, and machine learning. A later analysis re-analyzed previously published TCR beta repertoires from roughly 600 donors and added high-resolution HLA genotyping to study TCR occurrence patterns. Rather than drawing on any new phenotypic data, the later analysis identified candidate immune exposures from TCR beta sequences and the way those sequences occurred across donors. An earlier analysis of 587 of the donors used high-throughput TCR beta sequencing to judge whether each TCR beta V gene segment behaved as functional or pseudogenic. Donor age, sex, ethnicity and CMV serostatus were compiled together with the repertoire data. A later genetic analysis used genome-wide SNP genotypes for about three fifths of the 666 donors, treating that subset as a discovery cohort. All discovery cohort repertoires had been generated using a single sequencing platform. HLA typing included class I and class II loci at four-digit resolution. The number of donors typed differed by locus, with 629-630 for A, B, C, DRB1 and DQB1, roughly 520 for DQA1, 600 to 610 for DPA1, and 472 for DPB1. About five DR-DQ haplotypes were handled as single units for association and clustering, since linkage in the cohort was strong. Among roughly 400 genotyped donors of the cohort, an average of about 240,000 unique TCR beta nucleotide sequences was sequenced per donor, of which 15% to 20% were non-productive.

Library prep was done by the immunoSEQ multiplex PCR assay. For the multiplex PCR, a mixture combining 60 forward primers for TCR Vbeta segments and 13 reverse primers for TCR Jbeta segments was used. The CDR3 region of rearranged TCR beta genes was amplified from genomic DNA by a multiplex PCR assay. Amplified TCR beta libraries were sequenced as 87-base-pair reads on the Illumina HiSeq System. Turning to the authors' computational methods: A later analysis counted about 76 million unique TCR beta chains across the 650 to 800 repertoires, and around 9.9 million of these chains were shared by at least two donors. Raw reads were error-corrected and collapsed into unique sequences by a nearest-neighbor algorithm in which closely related sequences were merged to remove PCR and sequencing errors. Alignment of CDR3 sequences to IMGT reference sequences was used to assign V, D and J gene segments. Each retained sequence needed at least a six-nucleotide match to both a V gene segment and a J gene segment. A rearrangement counted as productive if the CDR3 had no stop codons and remained in frame with V and J, and every other rearrangement counted as non-productive. Following IMGT convention, CDR3 was defined as the stretch from the second conserved V-encoded cysteine up to the conserved J-encoded phenylalanine. The earlier analysis of 587 of the donors excluded any sequence lacking an unambiguous match to a single V gene segment. An earlier analysis of some 500 of the donors classified V segments as functional when productive rearrangements were above 56.7% and as segregating when the standard deviation between donors was above 5%. To diagnose cytomegalovirus status from the catalog of TCR beta chain sequences, a statistical classification framework was built. A later analysis assigned V and J genes by comparing TCR nucleotide sequences with IMGT/GENE-DB human TR gene sequences. The TCRdist pipeline was used in a later analysis to assign CDR3 sequences and most-parsimonious VDJ recombination scenarios. A later analysis defined each TCR beta chain by its CDR3 amino acid sequence plus V-gene family, and excluded reads lacking a unique V-gene family. In a later analysis, 500 to 650 highly shared, low-generation-probability nucleotide sequences were removed to address suspected cross-contamination and a sequencing artifact. In a later analysis, a clonal expansion index for each public chain was calculated from normalized within-repertoire ranks of inferred template counts. In a later analysis, generation probabilities were computed using a VDJ recombination model fitted to out-of-frame rearrangements, and the results were checked against IGoR. A later analysis scored TCR-TCR, TCR-HLA and TCR-CMV co-occurrence with hypergeometric tests, applying a repertoire-size bias correction to TCR pairs. In a later analysis, false discovery rates were estimated by permuting HLA or CMV assignments 20 times. A later analysis grouped co-occurring TCRs with DBSCAN, adding TCRdist sequence similarity when clustering within HLA-allele-positive subsets. Repertoires with fewer than 30,000 or more than 120,000 public chains, plus five repertoires with anomalous nucleotide sharing, were excluded from co-occurrence clustering. TCRdb's version of the immuneACCESS table is confined to in-frame rearrangements and falls short of the full clone set. An unresolved V gene accounts for under half of the shortfall where checked; the remainder is of unknown origin. V, J and clone size are those of that table, while D and trimming were read from the DNA. In this sample the table shows 140,000 to 150,000 clones, over 65% of which occur a single time. The ten largest clones capture less than 3.5% of the sample.

This clone has only a few counts. What this receptor recognizes is not known. Within one base of it there is no much larger clone, and no base qualities were kept. The CDR3, cysteine through phenylalanine, is 13 amino acids long. Here the CDR3 DNA is all that survives: 39 bases in frame from base 1. Taken from the germline V gene, the CDR1 and CDR2 loops are SGDLS and YYNGEE. Cut back by 7 bases and 4 bases, the V and J ends lie 13 bases apart. In total, approximately 690 healthy bone marrow donors made up the cohort. Cohort members were all nominally healthy when sampled, although unrecorded immune exposures were likely present. The donor tested CMV seropositive, placing the donor among the roughly 300 seropositive members of the cohort. A peripheral blood sample was provided by each donor, and peripheral blood mononuclear cells were used for TCR beta sequencing. Genomic DNA extraction from the blood cell samples was performed with the Qiagen DNeasy Blood Extraction Kit.

What the authors observed across the whole study: In vitro tests confirmed that a few of the cytomegalovirus-associated TCR beta chains recognize cytomegalovirus antigens. In this cohort, only TCR beta chains were sequenced, and detectable features were limited by the absence of alpha or paired-chain data. In an earlier analysis of 500 to 650 of the donors, most TCR beta V segments appeared in productive rearrangements about 87% or about 30% of the time, broadly matching IMGT annotations. Because HLA typing was missing for some donors at each locus, association tests included only the typed subset. Because counts were too low, some 17 rarely observed V segments, including chromosome 9 orphons, were excluded from the earlier analysis of 587 of the donors. A later genetic analysis associated a missense DCLRE1C variant with V-gene and J-gene trimming of TCR beta chains, and an independent cohort replicated the association. In a later genetic analysis, fewer N-insertions in productive TCRs were reported among donors in an Asian-associated ancestry cluster than the 666-donor mean. Some IMGT-functional V segments, including TRBV6-2 and TRBV6-3, could not be distinguished by the 87-base-pair reads and were therefore excluded. A later analysis found that most CMV-associated TCR beta chains appeared HLA-restricted, with HLA associations seemingly driven largely by CMV exposure. The study gave a list of about 170 TCR beta chains associated with cytomegalovirus. Specific HLA alleles were associated with 15,000 to 20,000 TCR beta sequences at a false discovery rate of 0.05 in a later analysis. Linkage disequilibrium might explain the correlated functional status among segregating V segments, but an unknown experimental factor could not be ruled out. When HLA alleles, especially DR and DQ, strongly co-occurred, attributing TCR associations to individual alleles was difficult. The sequencing pipeline was judged likely to have produced a cluster of highly shared sequence variants as a technical artifact. In both the original and validation cohorts, the classifier was reported to diagnose cytomegalovirus status with high specificity and sensitivity. A further reported finding was that TCR beta sequences accurately predicted the HLA-A and HLA-B alleles for most subjects in the first cohort. For the cohort, immune exposure information was limited to CMV serostatus. In a later analysis, HLA-associated TCR beta chains were found to be more clonally expanded and to have lower generation probabilities than equally common non-associated chains. In a later analysis, the rate of TCR association differed among HLA loci, with DRB1 alleles having the most associated TCRs and HLA-C alleles having the fewest. The authors suggested that the approach could potentially be generalized to other disease states and immunological phenotypes. Sequencing depth was assumed to be roughly uniform across donors in the presence/absence analyses, though that assumption may not hold. In a later analysis, several top co-occurrence clusters were reported to appear linked to parvovirus B19, influenza, CMV and Epstein-Barr virus. While some public TCRs were present in many individuals, most TCR sequences turned up only very rarely across donors.

The rearranged segments are TRBV9 and TRBJ2-3, and the D gene may be TRBD1, 5 bases matching. The sequenced material came from PBMCs. The source of this sequence is a man in his forties or fifties in good health and CMV-seropositive. At the DNA level, the sequence is TGTGCCAGCGGCCGACAGAGATCAGATACGCAGTATTTT. The resulting protein is CASGRQRSDTQYF.